These T cell receptor beta chains were read from a single sample in a study of shared clonotypes between healthy human individuals. TCRdb's table, derived via immunoSEQ multiplex PCR, lists solely in-frame clones and lacks some. This table holds roughly 500,000 clones, 95% to 97% found once. Sequences were obtained from naive CD4+ T cells sorted from blood. These receptors were obtained from a woman aged 30 to 39 in good health. The CDR3 runs from the conserved cysteine through the conserved F or W. Fields, in order: D gene, V gene, J gene, clone size, CDR3 protein, CDR3 DNA. A D gene is named only where the DNA matches it firmly. Size is stated for part of the rows, as once, few or many counts, or as a class when the clone is expanded.

>.|TRBV20-1|TRBJ2-4|.
CGKTVQYF
TGCGGAAAGACAGTTCAGTACTTC
>.|TRBV5-1|TRBJ1-1|.
CASSHGPPNTEAFF
TGCGCCAGCAGCCACGGACCTCCGAACACTGAAGCTTTCTTT
>.|TRBV27|TRBJ2-7|.
CAVRPTLSWEQYF
TGTGCCGTGCGACCGACCCTTTCGTGGGAGCAGTACTTC
>.|TRBV7-2|TRBJ2-1|.
CASSLGSRGEQFF
TGTGCCAGCAGCCTAGGCAGCCGAGGTGAGCAGTTCTTC
>.|TRBV6-1|TRBJ1-1|.
CASRGHKNTEAFF
TGTGCCAGCAGGGGACATAAGAACACTGAAGCTTTCTTT
>.|TRBV6-5|TRBJ2-1|.
CASSPGTPGPNEQFF
TGTGCCAGCAGCCCAGGGACCCCCGGCCCGAATGAGCAGTTCTTC
>TRBD1|TRBV5-1|TRBJ1-2|.
CASSLGGTGNYGYTF
TGCGCCAGCAGCCTGGGTGGGACAGGGAACTATGGCTACACCTTC
>TRBD2|TRBV4-1|TRBJ2-3|.
CASSQDRTSGSTDTQYF
TGCGCCAGCAGCCAAGATAGGACTAGCGGTAGCACAGATACGCAGTATTTT
>.|TRBV29-1|TRBJ1-1|.
CSVAKGAEAFF
TGCAGCGTTGCGAAGGGGGCTGAAGCTTTCTTT
>TRBD1|TRBV11-2|TRBJ1-2|.
CASSPDRGRGYTF
TGTGCCAGCAGCCCTGACAGGGGGCGGGGCTACACCTTC
>.|TRBV30|TRBJ1-1|.
CAWSIPGHNTEAFF
TGTGCCTGGAGTATACCGGGACACAACACTGAAGCTTTCTTT
>.|TRBV11-3|TRBJ2-6|.
CASSLDSSGANVLTF
TGTGCCAGCAGCCTCGATAGCTCTGGGGCCAACGTCCTGACTTTC
>.|TRBV2|TRBJ2-2|.
CASMFPGELFF
TGTGCCAGCATGTTTCCCGGGGAGCTGTTTTTT
>TRBD1|TRBV6-6|TRBJ1-2|.
CASSSGGHYGYTF
TGTGCCAGCAGTTCAGGGGGCCACTATGGCTACACCTTC
>.|TRBV19|TRBJ1-5|once
CASSIQGTERQPQHF
TGTGCCAGTAGTATTCAGGGAACGGAAAGGCAGCCCCAGCATTTT
>.|TRBV5-4|TRBJ2-2|.
CASSLANTGELFF
TGTGCCAGCAGCTTGGCAAACACCGGGGAGCTGTTTTTT
>TRBD2|TRBV5-6|TRBJ2-3|.
CASSLAVRESSDTQYF
TGTGCCAGCAGCTTGGCCGTGCGGGAGTCTTCGGATACGCAGTATTTT
>TRBD2|TRBV14|TRBJ2-1|.
CASSQSGTRGYFAYNEQFF
TGTGCCAGCAGCCAATCCGGGACTAGGGGGTACTTCGCCTACAATGAGCAGTTCTTC
>.|TRBV7-6|TRBJ2-7|.
CASSLASDEQYF
TGTGCCAGCAGCTTAGCTAGCGATGAGCAGTACTTC
>TRBD2|TRBV6-6|TRBJ2-7|once
CASRSSSGLYEQYF
TGTGCCAGCAGATCCTCTAGCGGATTATACGAGCAGTACTTC
>TRBD1|TRBV4-2|TRBJ1-5|.
CASSSLETGTRNQPQHF
TGTGCCAGCAGCAGTCTCGAGACAGGGACCAGGAATCAGCCCCAGCATTTT
>.|TRBV28|TRBJ2-7|.
CASTSEPYEQYF
TGTGCCAGCACTTCGGAGCCCTACGAGCAGTACTTC
>TRBD2|TRBV5-1|TRBJ2-3|.
CASSFKRDPSTDTQYF
TGCGCCAGCAGCTTCAAGCGGGACCCTAGCACAGATACGCAGTATTTT
>.|TRBV7-9|TRBJ1-5|.
CASSRYNQSQHF
TGTGCCAGCAGCAGATATAATCAGTCCCAGCATTTT
>.|TRBV29-1|TRBJ1-1|.
CSARMDTEAFF
TGCAGCGCGAGGATGGACACTGAAGCTTTCTTT
>TRBD1|TRBV7-9|TRBJ1-1|.
CASSKQGQTEAFF
TGTGCCAGCAGCAAACAGGGGCAAACTGAAGCTTTCTTT
>TRBD1|TRBV7-8|TRBJ2-2|.
CASSFRQGGTGELFF
TGTGCCAGCAGCTTTCGACAGGGGGGCACCGGGGAGCTGTTTTTT
>.|TRBV6-5|TRBJ1-2|.
CASSYSRDDYGYTF
TGTGCCAGCAGTTACTCGAGGGACGACTATGGCTACACCTTC
>TRBD2|TRBV28|TRBJ2-2|.
CASSSGLAGGWYTGELFF
TGTGCCAGCAGTTCCGGACTAGCGGGAGGATGGTACACCGGGGAGCTGTTTTTT
>.|TRBV28|TRBJ1-3|.
CASSFPLGGTGNTIYF
TGTGCCAGCAGTTTCCCCCTCGGCGGGACAGGAAACACCATATATTTT
>.|TRBV5-6|TRBJ2-5|.
CASSLGDFIQYF
TGTGCCAGCAGCTTGGGGGACTTTATCCAGTACTTC
>.|TRBV6-1|TRBJ2-1|.
CASSGRAYGDGNNEQFF
TGTGCCAGCAGTGGAAGGGCATACGGGGACGGAAACAATGAGCAGTTCTTC
>.|TRBV19|TRBJ2-2|.
CASSMWDGTIELFF
TGTGCCAGTAGTATGTGGGATGGGACCATCGAGCTGTTTTTT
>.|TRBV4-1|TRBJ1-4|.
CASSQRGPVNEKLFF
TGCGCCAGCAGCCAACGCGGGCCTGTTAATGAAAAACTGTTTTTT
>.|TRBV9|TRBJ1-5|.
CASSVEGASNQPQHF
TGTGCCAGCAGCGTAGAGGGAGCGAGCAATCAGCCCCAGCATTTT
>.|TRBV5-4|TRBJ2-1|.
CASSLAASSYNEQFF
TGTGCCAGCAGCTTGGCGGCGTCCTCCTACAATGAGCAGTTCTTC
>.|TRBV13|TRBJ1-1|.
CASSLFVQVMNTEAFF
TGTGCCAGCAGCTTATTCGTACAGGTTATGAACACTGAAGCTTTCTTT
>TRBD1|TRBV5-4|TRBJ1-4|.
CASSLKTTGTNEKLFF
TGTGCCAGCAGCTTAAAGACGACAGGGACTAATGAAAAACTGTTTTTT
>.|TRBV6-1|TRBJ2-7|.
CASRTPGHTSYEQYF
TGTGCCAGCAGAACACCGGGACATACCTCCTACGAGCAGTACTTC
>TRBD2|TRBV19|TRBJ2-7|once
CAVAGGAPYEQYF
TGTGCCGTGGCCGGGGGGGCCCCCTACGAGCAGTACTTC
>.|TRBV29-1|TRBJ2-3|.
CSVLSPYTDTQYF
TGCAGCGTTCTTTCCCCTTACACAGATACGCAGTATTTT
>TRBD1|TRBV7-6|TRBJ2-1|once
CASSYRTGGEQFF
TGTGCCAGCAGCTATAGGACAGGGGGTGAGCAGTTCTTC
>.|TRBV2|TRBJ2-3|.
CASSKANTQYF
TGTGCCAGCAGTAAGGCGAATACGCAGTATTTT
>.|TRBV7-2|TRBJ1-3|once
CASSSYLGGVGNTIYF
TGTGCCAGCAGCTCTTACCTGGGAGGTGTCGGAAACACCATATATTTT
>TRBD2|TRBV2|TRBJ2-2|once
CASRLTAGVTGELFF
TGTGCCAGCAGACTGACGGCGGGAGTAACCGGGGAGCTGTTTTTT
>.|TRBV2|TRBJ2-7|once
CASSPPWPVSYEQYF
TGTGCCAGCAGTCCCCCGTGGCCGGTCTCCTACGAGCAGTACTTC
>.|TRBV13|TRBJ1-1|.
CASNSKGDTEAFF
TGTGCCAGCAACTCAAAGGGGGACACTGAAGCTTTCTTT
>.|TRBV28|TRBJ1-1|.
CASSFSFTGITEAFF
TGTGCCAGCAGTTTTTCGTTTACAGGGATCACTGAAGCTTTCTTT
>TRBD2|TRBV4-1|TRBJ2-5|.
CASSRGSLAGEGQETQYF
TGCGCCAGCAGCCGAGGGTCCCTCGCGGGAGAGGGGCAAGAGACCCAGTACTTC
>.|TRBV30|TRBJ2-7|.
CAWRVRGLFSYEQYF
TGTGCCTGGAGGGTAAGGGGGTTATTCTCCTACGAGCAGTACTTC
>.|TRBV6-5|TRBJ1-6|.
CASSYRGNNSPLHF
TGTGCCAGCAGTTACAGGGGGAATAATTCACCCCTCCACTTT
>.|TRBV30|TRBJ2-2|.
CAWSGLGGQKIRELFF
TGTGCCTGGAGCGGCCTGGGGGGACAGAAAATCAGGGAGCTGTTTTTT
>.|TRBV7-7|TRBJ2-5|.
CASSREYQETQYF
TGTGCCAGCAGCCGGGAGTACCAAGAGACCCAGTACTTC
>.|TRBV12-1|TRBJ2-7|.
CASSFARIREWVYKEQYF
TGTGCCAGCAGCTTTGCGCGTATACGGGAGTGGGTGTATAAAGAGCAGTACTTC
>.|TRBV6-1|TRBJ2-4|.
CASRTGTLPPAGYF
TGTGCCAGCAGGACCGGGACCCTCCCCCCTGCGGGGTACTTC
>.|TRBV5-1|TRBJ2-3|.
CASSPRTDGDTQYF
TGCGCCAGCAGCCCCCGTACCGACGGAGATACGCAGTATTTT
>TRBD2|TRBV6-5|TRBJ2-5|.
CASSYSSSGSLTQYF
TGTGCCAGCAGTTACTCGTCTAGCGGGAGCTTGACCCAGTACTTC
>TRBD1|TRBV6-5|TRBJ1-2|once
CASSTYGTGDYGYTF
TGTGCCAGCAGTACCTACGGGACAGGGGACTATGGCTACACCTTC
>TRBD2|TRBV2|TRBJ2-1|.
CASRRLAGSYNEQFF
TGTGCCAGCAGGCGACTAGCGGGGTCCTACAATGAGCAGTTCTTC